This is a list of T cell receptor beta chains from one sample in a study of OX40 agonist ivuxolimab in advanced cancers. Clones were sequenced by immunoSEQ multiplex PCR, and TCRdb holds only the in-frame ones, with some missing. The sample shows tens of thousands of clones, about 85% of them seen only once. The sample consisted of CD4+ or CD8+ T cells sorted from blood, taken in a trial of the OX40 agonist ivuxolimab. All receptors come from an adult with an advanced solid tumor such as melanoma, head and neck, liver or kidney cancer. CDR3s include the opening cysteine and the closing phenylalanine or tryptophan. The D gene is left open where the match is weak. Some rows have no size entry. The others give once, few or many, or a class for an expanded clone.

V gene,clone size,D gene,J gene,CDR3 DNA,CDR3 protein
TRBV7-9,-,-,TRBJ2-3,TGTGCCAGCAGCTTAAGCGGGCCTGGGGATACGCAGTATTTT,CASSLSGPGDTQYF
TRBV4-1,once,TRBD1,TRBJ2-2,TGCGCCAGCAGCCAAGGGGACAGGGGGCGAGGGGAGCTGTTTTTT,CASSQGDRGRGELFF
TRBV29-1,-,-,TRBJ2-7,TGCAGCGTGGGACTCCTAGCATCGTACGAGCAGTACTTC,CSVGLLASYEQYF
TRBV5-1,-,-,TRBJ2-1,TGCGCCAGCAGCCTGAGACAGGACTCCTACAATGAGCAGTTCTTC,CASSLRQDSYNEQFF
TRBV7-9,few,-,TRBJ1-1,TGTGCCAGCAGCTCCCAGGGTTCCGACACTGAAGCTTTCTTT,CASSSQGSDTEAFF
TRBV7-9,-,-,TRBJ2-5,TGTGCCAGCAGCTTAAGGCGACCGTGGGGGGTTGAGGAGCAGTACTTC,CASSLRRPWGVEEQYF
TRBV6-1,-,-,TRBJ1-5,TGTGCCAGCAGTGAAGGGTTGGGTAGCAATCAGCCCCAGCATTTT,CASSEGLGSNQPQHF
TRBV7-6,-,-,TRBJ2-1,TGTGCCAGCAGCTTAGGGTACTTGAAACGGGACAATGAGCAGTTCTTC,CASSLGYLKRDNEQFF
TRBV6-6,-,-,TRBJ2-1,TGTGCCAGCAGGACTATTGGGTCCTACAATGAGCAGTTCTTC,CASRTIGSYNEQFF
TRBV10-3,-,TRBD2,TRBJ2-1,TGTGCCATCAGTCTACTGGAGCGGGGGGCTTACAATGAGCAGTTCTTC,CAISLLERGAYNEQFF
TRBV7-2,-,-,TRBJ1-1,TGTGCCAGCAGCACCCAAGTCCAGAACACTGAAGCTTTCTTT,CASSTQVQNTEAFF
TRBV7-9,once,-,TRBJ2-6,TGTGCCAGCAGCCCAGGACAGTTCTCTGGGGCCAACGTCCTGACTTTC,CASSPGQFSGANVLTF
TRBV6-6,-,-,TRBJ1-2,TGTGCCAGCGTACCTGGGGTTAACTATGGCTACACCTTC,CASVPGVNYGYTF
TRBV19,-,-,TRBJ1-2,TGTGCCAGTAGTCCCACCCTACAGATTAACTATGGCTACACCTTC,CASSPTLQINYGYTF
TRBV6-1,-,-,TRBJ2-1,TGTGCCAGCCTGCGGGGATACAATGAGCAGTTCTTC,CASLRGYNEQFF
TRBV18,once,-,TRBJ1-1,TGTGCCAGCTCACCTACCAAGCAACAGAACACTGAAGCTTTCTTT,CASSPTKQQNTEAFF
TRBV4-2,-,-,TRBJ2-5,TGTGCCAGCAGCCAAGATCGGCTGGCGCGTGAGACCCAGTACTTC,CASSQDRLARETQYF
TRBV9,-,-,TRBJ2-2,TGTGCCAGCAGCGTAGCAAGGACCGCACAAAACACCGGGGAGCTGTTTTTT,CASSVARTAQNTGELFF
TRBV18,-,TRBD2,TRBJ2-2,TGTGCCAGCTCACCTTATCCAGCGGGGGGCTCGAACACCGGGGAGCTGTTTTTT,CASSPYPAGGSNTGELFF
TRBV6-5,-,TRBD1,TRBJ1-1,TGTGCCAGCAGCCACCAGGGGGCTCAGAGCACTGAAGCTTTCTTT,CASSHQGAQSTEAFF
TRBV5-6,-,-,TRBJ2-3,TGTGCCAGCAGCTTGGCCTCTGGAGATACGCAGTATTTT,CASSLASGDTQYF
TRBV6-6,-,-,TRBJ2-7,TGTGCCAGCAGTCTAAACAGCTCCTACGAGCAGTACTTC,CASSLNSSYEQYF
TRBV6-6,-,TRBD1,TRBJ2-2,TGTGCCAGCAAGCAGGGGGCGCGGAACACCGGGGAGCTGTTTTTT,CASKQGARNTGELFF
TRBV5-1,-,-,TRBJ2-7,TGCGCCAGCAGCTTGATTCGGGGAAGCTCCTACGAGCAGTACTTC,CASSLIRGSSYEQYF
TRBV7-9,-,-,TRBJ1-2,TGTGCCAGCAGTTCCATTTCCTATGGCTACACCTTC,CASSSISYGYTF
TRBV9,-,-,TRBJ1-1,TGTGCCAGCAGCCCTACGGGTCCGGATAGAAACACTGAAGCTTTCTTT,CASSPTGPDRNTEAFF
TRBV29-1,-,TRBD2,TRBJ2-7,TGCAGCGTTGAAGGTGGACTAGCGGGAGATAAGGGGTACGAGCAGTACTTC,CSVEGGLAGDKGYEQYF
TRBV18,once,TRBD2,TRBJ2-6,TGTGCCAGCTCACCCTCGGGGGGAGCTGGGGCCAACGTCCTGACTTTC,CASSPSGGAGANVLTF
TRBV5-5,-,-,TRBJ2-1,TGTGCCAGCAGCGACACCTCTAGGGGGGGAAGCTATGAGCAGTTCTTC,CASSDTSRGGSYEQFF
TRBV10-3,-,TRBD2,TRBJ2-2,TGTGCCATCAGTGACCCGACTAGCGGGGGAGGCACCGGGGAGCTGTTTTTT,CAISDPTSGGGTGELFF
TRBV6-1,-,TRBD1,TRBJ1-2,TGTGCCAGCAAATCCGGGACAGAATACTATGGCTACACCTTC,CASKSGTEYYGYTF
TRBV5-6,-,-,TRBJ1-4,TGTGCCAGCAGCTTCCTTCAGGCGAATGAAAAACTGTTTTTT,CASSFLQANEKLFF
TRBV5-4,-,-,TRBJ1-3,TGTGCCAGCAGCTTGCAGGAATCTGGAAACACCATATATTTT,CASSLQESGNTIYF
TRBV28,-,-,TRBJ1-5,TGTGCCAGTGACCAATATAGCAATCAGCCCCAGCATTTT,CASDQYSNQPQHF
TRBV2,-,TRBD1,TRBJ1-4,TGTGCCAGCAAAGGACAGGGAGGGGATGAAAAACTGTTTTTT,CASKGQGGDEKLFF
TRBV29-1,-,TRBD1,TRBJ2-2,TGCAGCGTTTGGGACAGGGACCTAACCGGGGAGCTGTTTTTT,CSVWDRDLTGELFF
TRBV30,-,-,TRBJ1-2,TGTGCCGGTCGGTGGGGTTCTAACTATGGCTACACCTTC,CAGRWGSNYGYTF
TRBV21-1,-,-,TRBJ2-2,TGTGCCAGCAGCAAAGGTGGGGACAGACACACCGGGGAGCTGTTTTTT,CASSKGGDRHTGELFF
TRBV7-6,-,-,TRBJ2-7,TGTGCCAGCAGCGCTATCCAGGGATCCTCCTACGAGCAGTACTTC,CASSAIQGSSYEQYF
TRBV5-6,-,-,TRBJ2-2,TGTGCCAGCACCGAAGGTCCCGCGAACACCGGGGAGCTGTTTTTT,CASTEGPANTGELFF
TRBV4-1,-,TRBD1,TRBJ2-7,TGCGCCAGCACCCCGGGCCCGGGACAGGTCTACGAGCAGTACTTC,CASTPGPGQVYEQYF
TRBV5-6,-,-,TRBJ1-4,TGTGCCAGCAGCACCGACAGTAACGTAGGAAAACTGTTTTTT,CASSTDSNVGKLFF
TRBV7-9,-,-,TRBJ1-2,TGTGCCAGCAGCTTCGGATCTACGCTTAATAAGTATGGCTACACCTTC,CASSFGSTLNKYGYTF
TRBV7-3,few,TRBD2,TRBJ2-3,TGTGCCAGCAGCTTCACTCCGGGGGGTCCAGATACGCAGTATTTT,CASSFTPGGPDTQYF
TRBV6-5,-,-,TRBJ2-3,TGTGCCAGCAAATCCTCCCCCGCCGCAGATACGCAGTATTTT,CASKSSPAADTQYF